These T cell receptor beta chains were read from a single sample in a study of T cell changes during pregnancy in multiple sclerosis. The method was immunoSEQ multiplex PCR; TCRdb's version includes in-frame clones alone and lacks a portion of them. This table has some 74,000 clones, 80% to 95% appearing once. The sequenced sample was peripheral blood, obtained after pregnancy. The source is a female donor in good health, enrolled as a control in a pregnancy study. Each CDR3 is given with its conserved first and last residue. Fields, in order: J gene, V gene, D gene, clone size, CDR3 protein, CDR3 DNA. The D gene is left open where the match is weak. Clone sizes are given selectively: once, few, many, or a class where the clone is expanded.

J: TRBJ1-4; V: TRBV6-1; D: TRBD1; size: -; CDR3: CASSEDRGAEKLFF; DNA: TGTGCCAGCAGTGAGGACAGGGGTGCTGAAAAACTGTTTTTT
J: TRBJ1-1; V: TRBV6-6; D: -; size: few; CDR3: CASSYSTVEAFF; DNA: TGTGCCAGCAGTTACTCGACAGTTGAAGCTTTCTTT
J: TRBJ2-3; V: TRBV28; D: -; size: -; CDR3: CASSLREPSTDTQYF; DNA: TGTGCCAGCAGTTTACGGGAGCCCAGCACAGATACGCAGTATTTT
J: TRBJ1-3; V: TRBV6-1; D: TRBD1; size: -; CDR3: CASSEEMLVQGENTIYF; DNA: TGTGCCAGCAGTGAAGAAATGTTGGTGCAGGGGGAAAACACCATATATTTT
J: TRBJ1-5; V: TRBV19; D: TRBD1; size: -; CDR3: CASRTGGGNQPQHF; DNA: TGTGCCAGTCGGACAGGGGGAGGCAATCAGCCCCAGCATTTT
J: TRBJ2-3; V: TRBV7-7; D: TRBD1; size: -; CDR3: CASSSTGGLAEDTDTQYF; DNA: TGTGCTAGCAGCTCTACAGGGGGCCTGGCGGAAGACACAGATACGCAGTATTTT
J: TRBJ2-7; V: TRBV27; D: TRBD1; size: once; CDR3: CASKEQGGEQYF; DNA: TGTGCCAGCAAAGAACAGGGGGGTGAGCAGTACTTC
J: TRBJ2-3; V: TRBV2; D: -; size: once; CDR3: CASRDSGTDTQYF; DNA: TGTGCCAGCAGAGATAGCGGCACAGATACGCAGTATTTT
J: TRBJ2-6; V: TRBV7-3; D: -; size: -; CDR3: CASSSNPSGWESGANVLTF; DNA: TGTGCCAGCAGCTCCAATCCAAGCGGGTGGGAGTCTGGGGCCAACGTCCTGACTTTC
J: TRBJ1-1; V: TRBV4-2; D: TRBD1; size: few; CDR3: CASSPQDRGGGTEAFF; DNA: TGTGCCAGCAGCCCCCAGGACAGGGGGGGTGGCACTGAAGCTTTCTTT
J: TRBJ2-1; V: TRBV2; D: -; size: -; CDR3: CASSEEGRLLYNEQFF; DNA: TGTGCCAGCAGTGAAGAGGGGCGGCTGTTGTACAATGAGCAGTTCTTC
J: TRBJ2-7; V: TRBV7-2; D: TRBD2; size: -; CDR3: CASSLGTSGSSYEQYF; DNA: TGTGCCAGCAGCTTAGGGACTAGCGGGAGCTCCTACGAGCAGTACTTC
J: TRBJ1-1; V: TRBV7-9; D: -; size: -; CDR3: CASSAGGGYEAFF; DNA: TGTGCCAGCAGCGCGGGGGGCGGTTATGAAGCTTTCTTT